Listed below are T cell receptor beta chains from one sample, sequenced in a study of OX40 agonist ivuxolimab in advanced cancers. Generated by immunoSEQ multiplex PCR, the TCRdb table keeps only in-frame clones and is missing some. The data hold 20,000 to 25,000 clones, with roughly 82% observed a single time. The sample consisted of CD4+ or CD8+ T cells sorted from blood, taken in a trial of the OX40 agonist ivuxolimab. Receptor source: an adult with an advanced solid tumor such as melanoma, head and neck, liver or kidney cancer. Both conserved end residues are part of each CDR3. D genes are given only for firm matches. Clone size is given for some rows only: seen once, a few or many times, or a class if the clone is expanded.

v_call: TRBV10-3
d_call: TRBD2
clone_size: .
j_call: TRBJ2-1
cdr3_nt: TGTGCCATCAGTGAGCAGACCACCGGGACTAGGATCTACAATGAGCAGTTCTTC
cdr3_aa: CAISEQTTGTRIYNEQFF

v_call: TRBV11-2
d_call: .
clone_size: .
j_call: TRBJ1-4
cdr3_nt: TGTGCCAGCAGCTCCGTCGCGGGACAAGCTAAAAAACTGTTTTTT
cdr3_aa: CASSSVAGQAKKLFF

v_call: TRBV14
d_call: TRBD1
clone_size: .
j_call: TRBJ2-3
cdr3_nt: TGTGCCAGCAGCCCGTACGACAGGGCGGTCACAGATACGCAGTATTTT
cdr3_aa: CASSPYDRAVTDTQYF

v_call: TRBV5-6
d_call: TRBD2
clone_size: .
j_call: TRBJ2-7
cdr3_nt: TGTGCCAGCAGCTTTGGAGCGGGAGGAACCTACGAGCAGTACTTC
cdr3_aa: CASSFGAGGTYEQYF

v_call: TRBV4-1
d_call: TRBD1
clone_size: .
j_call: TRBJ2-7
cdr3_nt: TGCGCCAGCAGCCAACGACAGGGTTCGGCCTACGAGCAGTACTTC
cdr3_aa: CASSQRQGSAYEQYF

v_call: TRBV5-4
d_call: .
clone_size: few
j_call: TRBJ1-2
cdr3_nt: TGTGCCAGCAGCTTGGTGGGGGGCTCCCTGTATGGCTACACCTTC
cdr3_aa: CASSLVGGSLYGYTF

v_call: TRBV5-5
d_call: .
clone_size: .
j_call: TRBJ2-7
cdr3_nt: TGTGCCAGCAGCGACGAAGGGTCTTCCTACGAGCAGTACTTC
cdr3_aa: CASSDEGSSYEQYF

v_call: TRBV11-2
d_call: .
clone_size: .
j_call: TRBJ2-1
cdr3_nt: TGTGCCAGCAGCAAGACGCGGGCTCCAAGCTCCTACAATGAGCAGTTCTTC
cdr3_aa: CASSKTRAPSSYNEQFF

v_call: TRBV9
d_call: TRBD2
clone_size: .
j_call: TRBJ2-7
cdr3_nt: TGTGCCAGCAGCGTGGGACTAGCTAAGTACGAGCAGTACTTC
cdr3_aa: CASSVGLAKYEQYF

v_call: TRBV28
d_call: .
clone_size: .
j_call: TRBJ2-6
cdr3_nt: TGTGCCGGCAGCCAAGGGTCCCTCGGCGTCCTGACTTTC
cdr3_aa: CAGSQGSLGVLTF

v_call: TRBV27
d_call: .
clone_size: .
j_call: TRBJ2-7
cdr3_nt: TGTGCCAGCAGTTTAAACGGGGACGAGCAGTACTTC
cdr3_aa: CASSLNGDEQYF

v_call: TRBV6-5
d_call: TRBD1
clone_size: .
j_call: TRBJ1-2
cdr3_nt: TGTGCCAGCAGTTACGGGACAGGGTTACACTATGGCTACACCTTC
cdr3_aa: CASSYGTGLHYGYTF

v_call: TRBV7-9
d_call: TRBD2
clone_size: .
j_call: TRBJ2-1
cdr3_nt: TGTGCCAGCAGCATCACTAGCGGGAGGGCCAGGAATGAGCAGTTCTTC
cdr3_aa: CASSITSGRARNEQFF

v_call: TRBV28
d_call: TRBD1
clone_size: .
j_call: TRBJ2-5
cdr3_nt: TGTGCCAGCACCCTCGGGACAGGGGCCGAGACCCAAGAGACCCAGTACTTC
cdr3_aa: CASTLGTGAETQETQYF

v_call: TRBV5-6
d_call: .
clone_size: .
j_call: TRBJ2-3
cdr3_nt: TGTGCCAGCAGCTTGGGAGATACGCAGTATTTT
cdr3_aa: CASSLGDTQYF

v_call: TRBV5-8
d_call: .
clone_size: .
j_call: TRBJ1-2
cdr3_nt: TGTGCCAGCAGCTTGGATATCCAGTCGAGGCTCTATGGCTACACCTTC
cdr3_aa: CASSLDIQSRLYGYTF

v_call: TRBV2
d_call: .
clone_size: .
j_call: TRBJ2-7
cdr3_nt: TGTGCCAGCAGTGAAGAAAACTCTCCCTACGAGCAGTACTTC
cdr3_aa: CASSEENSPYEQYF

v_call: TRBV27
d_call: .
clone_size: .
j_call: TRBJ1-1
cdr3_nt: TGTGCCAGCAGGATCCTCCAAGGAGGCACTGAAGCTTTCTTT
cdr3_aa: CASRILQGGTEAFF

v_call: TRBV7-9
d_call: .
clone_size: .
j_call: TRBJ2-1
cdr3_nt: TGTGCCAGCAGCTGGGACCGGAGCTCCTACAATGAGCAGTTCTTC
cdr3_aa: CASSWDRSSYNEQFF

v_call: TRBV10-3
d_call: TRBD2
clone_size: .
j_call: TRBJ2-5
cdr3_nt: TGTGCCATCAGTGCCGGACTAGCGGGAGGTTCAGAGACCCAGTACTTC
cdr3_aa: CAISAGLAGGSETQYF